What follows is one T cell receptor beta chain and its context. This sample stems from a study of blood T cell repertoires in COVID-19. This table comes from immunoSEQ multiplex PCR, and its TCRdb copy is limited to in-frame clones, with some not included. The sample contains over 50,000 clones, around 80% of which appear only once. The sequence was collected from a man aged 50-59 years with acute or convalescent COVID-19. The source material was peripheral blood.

The CDR3, as DNA: TGTGCCACCAGCAGAGATGGGGGGGCAAGAGATGAGCAGTTCTTC. Amino acid sequence: CATSRDGGARDEQFF. The chain links TRBV15 to TRBJ2-1; TRBD2 might be the D (7 bases). This CDR3 has 15 residues. The V end lost 0 bases, the J end lost 8 bases, and 14 bases lay between the germline ends. Germline values: CDR1 LNHNV, CDR2 YYDKDF (reference sequence).